The sequence of this TCR beta chain was determined in a study of cytomegalovirus exposure and HLA in healthy donors. Study conclusions and caveats: Most of the CMV-associated TCR beta chains (in a later analysis) appeared to be HLA-restricted. TCR beta V segments were, for the most part, productive about 87% or about 30% of the time in an earlier analysis.

CDR1 is MDHEN and CDR2 is SYDVKM in the germline V gene. V shed 5 bases, J shed 3 bases, and the junction held 0 bases outside the gene matches. The CDR3 is made up of 13 amino acids. The study ran its PCR with 60 Vbeta and 13 Jbeta primers. The assay was immunoSEQ multiplex PCR, and TCRdb's table has in-frame clones only and misses some. Of 90,000 to 130,000 clones listed, over 60% are singletons. In this sample, this clone turned up a few times. Its antigen is unidentified. Healthy individuals who donated bone marrow served as the donors. The chain employs TRBV28 and TRBJ2-7, with 11 positions matching TRBD1. The receptor was isolated from a woman aged 55-69 years in good health and CMV-seropositive. Sequenced: PBMCs. The CDR3 loop reads CASSGTGGYEQYF. The CDR3 region has the DNA TGTGCCAGCAGTGGGACAGGGGGCTACGAGCAGTACTTC.